These 9 T cell receptor beta chains originate from one sample sequenced in a study of cytomegalovirus exposure and HLA in healthy donors. The primer mix had 60 Vbeta and 13 Jbeta primers. Produced via immunoSEQ multiplex PCR; TCRdb's table is partial and in-frame only. The table records 96,000 or so clones, about four fifths of them present only once. Sample: PBMCs. The receptors originated from an older woman in good health and CMV-seropositive.

This clone has only a few counts. V gene TRBV7-2 combines with J gene TRBJ2-5; D might be TRBD2 (5 bases). The CDR3 consists of 14 residues. CDR1 is SGHTA, CDR2 FQGNSA, per germline. Trimming pared 3 bases from V and 5 bases from J, leaving 13 bases between. The CDR3 reads CASSLSGDYETQYF. CDR3 bases: TGTGCCAGCAGCTTGTCAGGTGACTACGAGACCCAGTACTTC.

This chain uses TRBV5-6 with TRBJ1-5, with a tentative D call TRBD1 (6 bases). With 0 bases removed from V and 3 bases from J, the gap between germline ends came to 13 bases. CDR1 is SGHDT and CDR2 is YYEEEE in the germline V gene. The CDR3 is made up of 16 amino acids. The CDR3 spells CASSLALDSSNQPQHF. CDR3 nucleotide sequence: TGTGCCAGCAGCTTGGCCTTGGACAGTTCCAATCAGCCCCAGCATTTT.

The chain links TRBV6-1 to TRBJ2-1; 7 bases match TRBD2. The V segment lost 6 bases and the J segment 5 bases; nucleotides outside the gene matches: 4. CDR3 length: 13 residues. Germline V gene data show CDR1 as MNHNS and CDR2 as SASEGT. The CDR3 DNA follows: TGTGCCAGCAGACTAGCGAGCAACAATGAGCAGTTCTTC. This sequence encodes CASRLASNNEQFF.

J is TRBJ2-5 and V is TRBV7-6, with D unclear. The DNA end favors TRBJ2-7, so the J call may be wrong. Looked up from germline, CDR1 is SGHVS and CDR2 is FNYEAQ. CDR3 length: 14 amino acids. The CDR3, as DNA: TGTGCCAGCAGCTTAGAATTTCTCTCCTACGAGCAGTACTTC. It specifies CASSLEFLSYEQYF.

The chain joins TRBV4-2 to TRBJ2-3; TRBD2 aligns across 9 bases. V shed 1 base and J 7 bases; nucleotides not matched to a gene: 6. The CDR3 loop spans 15 amino acids. In germline, CDR1 is LGHNA, CDR2 YNFKEQ. In DNA, the CDR3 is TGTGCCAGCAGCCAAGGACTAGCGGTGGATAATACGCAGTATTTT. Encoded protein: CASSQGLAVDNTQYF.

This clone was counted once. The chain couples TRBV19 to TRBJ1-1, with D possibly being TRBD1 (5 bases). The CDR3 runs to 16 residues. Between the trimmed V and J ends, which lost 5 bases and 2 bases, there was a span of 18 bases. Germline values: CDR1 LNHDA, CDR2 SQIVND (reference sequence). CDR3 loop: CASSSLGGGSNTEAFF. The CDR3 DNA sequence: TGTGCCAGTAGTTCCCTTGGGGGGGGGTCTAACACTGAAGCTTTCTTT.

CDR3 bases: TGTGCCAGCAGCAAATGGGGGGGTGGCAGTTTCGGCACTGAAGCTTTCTTT. Amino acid sequence: CASSKWGGGSFGTEAFF. V and J are TRBV27 and TRBJ1-1; weak D call: TRBD1 (5 bases). The CDR3 length is 17 residues. Per the germline V gene, CDR1 is MNHEY and CDR2 is SMNVEV (reference sequence). V was clipped by 6 bases and J by 4 bases, with 24 bases between them.

The chain has TRBV11-3 and TRBJ2-5; 10 positions agree with TRBD1. The junction had 5 bases not matched to a gene; V was cut back by 5 bases and J by 5 bases. This CDR3 has 14 amino acids. Germline V lookup: CDR1 SGHNT, CDR2 YENEEA. CDR3: CASSPRDRGETQYF. CDR3 bases: TGTGCCAGCAGCCCCCGGGACAGGGGCGAGACCCAGTACTTC.

The sample holds a few counts of this clone. This chain joins TRBV18 and TRBJ2-5; TRBD2 aligns across 8 bases. There are 14 residues in the CDR3. Trimming at V came to 4 bases and at J to 2 bases, leaving 3 bases not matched to a gene. Germline CDR1 reads KGHSH; CDR2 reads LQKENI. The CDR3 DNA reads as TGTGCCAGCTCACGCCGGGGGGGACAAGAGACCCAGTACTTC. Translating gives CASSRRGGQETQYF.